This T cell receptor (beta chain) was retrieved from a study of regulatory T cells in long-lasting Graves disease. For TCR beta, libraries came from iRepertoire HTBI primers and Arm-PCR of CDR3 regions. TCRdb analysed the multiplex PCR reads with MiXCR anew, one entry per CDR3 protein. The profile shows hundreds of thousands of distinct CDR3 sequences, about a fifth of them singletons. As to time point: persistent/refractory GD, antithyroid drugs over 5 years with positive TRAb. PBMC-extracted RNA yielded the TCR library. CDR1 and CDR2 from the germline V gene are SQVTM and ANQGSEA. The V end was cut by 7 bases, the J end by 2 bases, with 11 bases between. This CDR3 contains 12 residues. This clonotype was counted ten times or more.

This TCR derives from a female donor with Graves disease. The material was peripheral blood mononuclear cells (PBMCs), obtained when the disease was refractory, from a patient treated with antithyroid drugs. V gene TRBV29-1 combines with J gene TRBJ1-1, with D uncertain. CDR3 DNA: TGCAGCGCTGGCGAAGCTAACACTGAAGCTTTCTTT. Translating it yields CSAGEANTEAFF.